These T cell receptor beta chains were read from a single sample in a study of cytomegalovirus exposure and HLA in healthy donors. The table came from immunoSEQ multiplex PCR; TCRdb's copy has only in-frame clones and leaves some out. The table includes 130,000 or so clones, roughly four fifths detected once. Sequenced: PBMCs. The receptors stem from a man in his forties in good health and CMV-seronegative. Both conserved end residues are part of each CDR3. A D gene is named only where the DNA matches it firmly. Some rows have no size entry. The others give once, few or many, or a class for an expanded clone.

cdr3_aa	d_call	v_call	clone_size
CASRSPLTGVHEQYF	.	TRBV6-5	.
CAWSVQHGGNQPQHF	.	TRBV30	few
CASRGGQGRGTEAFF	TRBD1	TRBV2	.
CSSRPQIHTEAFF	.	TRBV7-9	.
CAWSVPGQVNEKLFF	TRBD1	TRBV30	once
CAWTSGVGNTIYF	.	TRBV30	.
CASSLLDNTEAFF	.	TRBV18	.
CASRSDRSSYNEQFF	.	TRBV19	few
CSVERQGSGYTF	.	TRBV29-1	.
CASSYRGTDTQYF	TRBD1	TRBV2	.
CASSFPDRVGTEAFF	TRBD1	TRBV7-9	.
CASNPQGANYGYTF	TRBD1	TRBV9	once
CASSPHGAGTNYGYTF	.	TRBV7-3	once
CASSYGASGGNNEQFF	TRBD2	TRBV6-6	.
CASSYFGGTGELFF	TRBD2	TRBV6-5	.
CASSLASGGDQPQHF	.	TRBV5-1	.
CASSLAPSDRRNEQFF	.	TRBV7-9	.
CASSLEGLDISEQYF	TRBD2	TRBV7-2	.